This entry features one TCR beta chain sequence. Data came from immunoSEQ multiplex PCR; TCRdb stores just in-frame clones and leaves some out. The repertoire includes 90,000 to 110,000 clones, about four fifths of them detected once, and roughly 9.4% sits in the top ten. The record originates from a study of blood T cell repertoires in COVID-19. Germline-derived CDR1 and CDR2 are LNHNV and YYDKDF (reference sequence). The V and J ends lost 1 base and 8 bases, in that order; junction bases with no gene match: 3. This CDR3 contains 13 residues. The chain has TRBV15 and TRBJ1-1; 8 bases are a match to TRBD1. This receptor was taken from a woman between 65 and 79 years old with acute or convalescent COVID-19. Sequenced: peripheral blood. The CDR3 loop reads CATSRVRDREAFF. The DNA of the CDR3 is TGTGCCACCAGCAGAGTAAGGGACAGGGAAGCTTTCTTT.